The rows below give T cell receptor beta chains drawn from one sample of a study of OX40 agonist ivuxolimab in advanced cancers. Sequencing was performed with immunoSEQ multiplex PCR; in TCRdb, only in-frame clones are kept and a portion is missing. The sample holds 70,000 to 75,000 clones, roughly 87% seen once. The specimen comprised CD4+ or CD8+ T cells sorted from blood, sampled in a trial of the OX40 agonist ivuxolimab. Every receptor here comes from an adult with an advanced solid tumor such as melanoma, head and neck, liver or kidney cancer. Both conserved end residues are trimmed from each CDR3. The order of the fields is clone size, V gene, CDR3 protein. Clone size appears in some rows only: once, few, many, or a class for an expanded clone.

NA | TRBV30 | AWSVSRTSGGKETQY
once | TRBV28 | ASRRQTGAGQPQH
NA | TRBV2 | ASSGALYEQY
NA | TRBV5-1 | ASSLMAGLMNEQF
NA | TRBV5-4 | ASSQPNTGELF
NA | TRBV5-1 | ASSTGTNQETQY
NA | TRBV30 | AWSALVRQAYGYT
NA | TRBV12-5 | ASGLGDFAGELF
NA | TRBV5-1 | ASKPNPGLNTGELF
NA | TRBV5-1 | ASSPRQGMNTEAF
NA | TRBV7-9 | ASSYVGGNYGYT
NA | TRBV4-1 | ASSSLAGPSTDTQY
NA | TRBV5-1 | ASSFFRMNTGELF
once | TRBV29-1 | SVEGLSGGPYNEQF
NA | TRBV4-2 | ASSQSGLAGAYNEQF
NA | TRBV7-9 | ASSLGDRSNDEQY
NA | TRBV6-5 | ASSRDGVGELF
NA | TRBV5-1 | ASSEGGGGPLDEQF
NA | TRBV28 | ASATGTSVYEQY
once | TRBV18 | ASSSEENQPQH
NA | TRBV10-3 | AISEGQANTGELF
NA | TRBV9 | AGSVPPGPVGSMRYT
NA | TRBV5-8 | ASSKGLAGGLDTQY
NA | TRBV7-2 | ASSLAPGFYEQY
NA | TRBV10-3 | AISEGTGPRGEAF
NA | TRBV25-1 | ASRGLTNEQF
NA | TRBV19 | ASRDRYSGRARETQY
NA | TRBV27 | ASNSHGGGTYEQY
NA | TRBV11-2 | ASSSGTGGAEKLF
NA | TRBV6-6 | ASSLTSAGNTIY
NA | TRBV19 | ASSDQGNQPQH
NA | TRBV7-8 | ASSFTGFLGEQY
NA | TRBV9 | ASSVGTGGVAEAF
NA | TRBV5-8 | ASSRLMGTDTQY
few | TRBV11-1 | ASSPRDRGPYEQY
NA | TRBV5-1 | ASSLVGLSYEQY
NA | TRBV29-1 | SVRDRARNTEAF
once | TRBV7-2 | ASSLFPPQVSFNEQF
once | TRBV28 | ASSLLGQGGEKLF
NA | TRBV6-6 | ASNLGDRGPGAF
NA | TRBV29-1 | SVEENAEAF
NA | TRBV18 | ASSPPAGGRDQPQH
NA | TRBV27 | ASTSLGTPFTEAF
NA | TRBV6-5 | ASSYAQGNSPLH
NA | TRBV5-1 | ASSPGQKYEAF
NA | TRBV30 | AWSPIGYT
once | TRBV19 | ASSTGQSYGYT
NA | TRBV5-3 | ARSFSGTGGGNEQF
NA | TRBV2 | ASSPRTAHNEKLF
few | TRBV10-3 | AISERGGDSGELF
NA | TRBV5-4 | ASSLWSGANVLT
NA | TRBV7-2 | ASSPEGSSTDTQY
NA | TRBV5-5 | ASSFSGSGNTIY
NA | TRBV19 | ASSVGRQSGNTIY
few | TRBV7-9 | ASSLEGPLRDYGYT
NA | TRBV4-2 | ASSQESRANTGELF
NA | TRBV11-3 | ASSFWGKRDGGSGNTIY